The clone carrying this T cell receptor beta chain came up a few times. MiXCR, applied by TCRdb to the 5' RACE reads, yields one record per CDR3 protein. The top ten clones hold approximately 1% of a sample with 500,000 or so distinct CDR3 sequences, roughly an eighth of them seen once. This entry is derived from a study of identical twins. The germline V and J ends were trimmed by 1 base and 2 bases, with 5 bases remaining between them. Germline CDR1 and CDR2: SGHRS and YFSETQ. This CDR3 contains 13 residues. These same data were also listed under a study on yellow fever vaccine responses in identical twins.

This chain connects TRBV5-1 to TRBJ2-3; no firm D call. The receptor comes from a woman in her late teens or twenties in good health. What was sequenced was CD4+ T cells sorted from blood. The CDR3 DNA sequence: TGCGCCAGCAGCTTGTTAGCCACAGATACGCAGTATTTT. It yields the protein CASSLLATDTQYF.